This TCR beta chain was recorded in a study of cytomegalovirus exposure and HLA in healthy donors. General study findings and limits: DRB1 showed the most TCR associations and HLA-C the fewest in a later analysis, as rates varied by HLA locus. The study recorded 164 TCR beta chains that were cytomegalovirus-associated.

13 Jbeta primers and 60 Vbeta primers were used for the PCR. TCRdb's copy holds only in-frame clones and misses some; the assay was immunoSEQ multiplex PCR. There are some 100,000 clones in the sample; about 75% occur only once, and roughly 15% lies in the top ten. On this clone itself: Its antigen is not identified.

Sequenced input: PBMCs. The sequence came from a male donor in good health and CMV-seropositive.

This CDR3 is CAWTRRGTAYGYTF. CDR3 nucleotides: TGTGCCTGGACCCGACGGGGGACAGCCTATGGCTACACCTTC. This chain joins TRBV30 and TRBJ1-2, with 7 bases matching TRBD1. V was clipped by 4 bases and J by 4 bases; unmatched bases: 9. CDR1 is GTSNPN and CDR2 is SVGIG in the germline V gene (reference sequence). This CDR3 is built from 14 residues.